A single sample gave rise to the 12 T cell receptor beta chains below, sequenced in a study of a mutant IDH1 vaccine in newly diagnosed glioma. The time point was: week 11, during vaccination. With topical imiquimod, each dose of the vaccine consisted of 300 ug of mutant IDH1 20-mer peptide. Antigen specificity for these receptors is unknown. Profiled with immunoSEQ multiplex PCR; TCRdb holds only in-frame clones, not every one. Of about 66,000 clones listed, approximately 88% were seen once; the top ten hold approximately 9.5%. Sequences were derived from PBMCs, sampled from a glioma patient whose treatment included an IDH1 peptide vaccine. These receptors originate from a woman between 45 and 65 years old with glioma.

V gene TRBV5-1 combines with J gene TRBJ2-7, with unresolved D. The CDR3 extends over 11 amino acids. Trimming removed 2 bases at V and 4 bases at J, with 4 bases between. Germline loops: CDR1 SGHRS, CDR2 YFSETQ. DNA of the CDR3: TGCGCCAGCAGCTTCAATTACGAGCAGTACTTC. As protein: CASSFNYEQYF. Full variable domain (rest looked up from reference TRBV5-1 and TRBJ2-7): KAGVTQTPRYLIKTRGQQVTLSCSPISGHRSVSWYQQTPGQGLQFLFEYFSETQRNKGNFPGRFSGRQFSNSRSEMNVSTLELGDSALYLCASSFNYEQYFGPGTRLTVT.

J is TRBJ1-5 and V is TRBV6-1, with D perhaps TRBD1 (5 bases). V lost 7 bases, J lost 4 bases, and 11 bases lay in between. CDR3 length: 13 amino acids. From germline, CDR1 is MNHNS and CDR2 SASEGT. DNA of the CDR3: TGTGCCAGCATAAGGGGCCTAAATCAGCCCCAGCATTTT. Encoded protein: CASIRGLNQPQHF.

The rearrangement joins TRBV5-1 to TRBJ1-5; no reliable D call. This CDR3 has 13 residues. Trimming took 0 bases from V and 5 from J, leaving 6 bases between them. The germline V gene has CDR1 SGHRS and CDR2 YFSETQ. CDR3 nucleotides: TGCGCCAGCAGCTTGGAACGTGATCAGCCCCAGCATTTT. Amino acids: CASSLERDQPQHF.

The chain carries TRBV4-1 and TRBJ2-5; TRBD1 aligns across 7 bases. The germline CDR1 and CDR2 sequences are MGHRA and YSYEKL. V was clipped by 3 bases and J by 3 bases; unmatched bases: 10. The CDR3 is 16 residues long. CDR3 protein: CASSHSPGTAKETQYF. In DNA, the CDR3 is TGCGCCAGCAGCCATAGCCCCGGGACAGCAAAAGAGACCCAGTACTTC.

The genes are TRBV19 and TRBJ1-2; TRBD1 matches at 9 bases. V dropped 6 bases and J dropped 6; count of bases not matched to a gene: 5. Germline V gives CDR1 LNHDA, CDR2 SQIVND (reference sequence). This CDR3 contains 13 residues. CDR3 in amino acids: CASRRDRVNGYTF. The CDR3 nucleotides read TGTGCCAGTAGACGGGACAGGGTAAATGGCTACACCTTC.

The rearrangement uses TRBV28 and TRBJ1-1; D not resolved. Germline CDR1 is MDHEN and CDR2 is SYDVKM. V lost 6 bases to trimming and J lost 10 bases, with 18 bases between them. This CDR3 contains 13 residues. The CDR3 loop is CASSRSSVEGAFF. In nucleotides, the CDR3 is TGTGCCAGCAGCCGCAGCAGCGTCGAGGGAGCTTTCTTT.

The chain recombines TRBV9 with TRBJ1-1; D unresolved. Germline V gene data show CDR1 as SGDLS and CDR2 as YYNGEE. This CDR3 comprises 15 residues. V was shortened by 1 base and J by 6 bases, with 16 bases between the two germline ends. The chain's CDR3 is CASSVLSAPGAEAFF. CDR3 nucleotide sequence: TGTGCCAGCAGCGTACTATCGGCGCCTGGAGCTGAAGCTTTCTTT.

The CDR3: CASSPGTLTYEQYF. DNA for the CDR3: TGTGCCAGCAGTCCCGGGACACTTACCTACGAGCAGTACTTC. The V gene is TRBV2, the J gene TRBJ2-7, with a possible D match to TRBD1 (6 bases). The CDR3 is 14 amino acids. V was cut by 5 bases and J by 2 bases, with 13 bases left in between. Germline CDR1 is SNHLY and CDR2 is FYNNEI.

The chain has TRBV18 and TRBJ2-5, with TRBD1 identical over 7 bases. This CDR3 comprises 13 residues. Germline assignment: CDR1 KGHSH and CDR2 LQKENI. V shed 3 bases, J shed 5 bases, and the junction held 3 bases outside the gene matches. CDR3 amino acids: CASSPGQPETQYF. CDR3 DNA sequence: TGTGCCAGCTCACCGGGACAGCCGGAGACCCAGTACTTC.

The chain employs TRBV30 and TRBJ2-7; TRBD2 agrees at 12 bases. The CDR3 runs to 20 residues. Germline CDR1 reads GTSNPN; CDR2 reads SVGIG (reference sequence). Trimming removed 1 base from V and 2 bases from J; junction bases left unmatched: 18. This CDR3 is CAWSENFNALRLAGAYEQYF. The CDR3 bases are TGTGCCTGGAGTGAAAATTTTAACGCTTTAAGACTAGCGGGGGCCTACGAGCAGTACTTC. Full variable domain (missing parts from reference TRBV30 and TRBJ2-7): SQTIHQWPATLVQPVGSPLSLECTVEGTSNPNLYWYRQAAGRGLQLLFYSVGIGQISSEVPQNLSASRPQDRQFILSSKKLLLSDSGFYLCAWSENFNALRLAGAYEQYFGPGTRLTVT.

This chain links TRBV5-1 with TRBJ1-4; D ambiguous. Germline V gene sequence: CDR1 SGHRS, CDR2 YFSETQ. The V gene lost 2 bases and the J gene lost 5 bases, with 1 base spanning the gap. The CDR3 is 11 amino acids. CDR3 nucleotide sequence: TGCGCCAGCAGCTTAAATGAAAAACTGTTTTTT. Translated: CASSLNEKLFF. Combining the CDR3 with reference TRBV5-1 and TRBJ1-4 gives the whole variable domain KAGVTQTPRYLIKTRGQQVTLSCSPISGHRSVSWYQQTPGQGLQFLFEYFSETQRNKGNFPGRFSGRQFSNSRSEMNVSTLELGDSALYLCASSLNEKLFFGSGTQLSVL.

This clone was observed a few times. The chain recombines TRBV12-5 with TRBJ1-4; D perhaps matches TRBD1 (6 bases). Germline assignment: CDR1 LGHNT and CDR2 FRNRAP. V lost 0 bases and J 7 bases, leaving 12 bases between the germline ends. This CDR3 is 15 amino acids long. The CDR3 coding sequence is TGTGCTAGTGGTTTGGTAACAGGGTATGTTGAAAAACTGTTTTTT. This translates into CASGLVTGYVEKLFF. Looking up the rest from reference TRBV12-5 and TRBJ1-4 gives the full variable domain: DARVTQTPRHKVTEMGQEVTMRCQPILGHNTVFWYRQTMMQGLELLAYFRNRAPLDDSGMPKDRFSAEMPDATLATLKIQPSEPRDSAVYFCASGLVTGYVEKLFFGSGTQLSVL.